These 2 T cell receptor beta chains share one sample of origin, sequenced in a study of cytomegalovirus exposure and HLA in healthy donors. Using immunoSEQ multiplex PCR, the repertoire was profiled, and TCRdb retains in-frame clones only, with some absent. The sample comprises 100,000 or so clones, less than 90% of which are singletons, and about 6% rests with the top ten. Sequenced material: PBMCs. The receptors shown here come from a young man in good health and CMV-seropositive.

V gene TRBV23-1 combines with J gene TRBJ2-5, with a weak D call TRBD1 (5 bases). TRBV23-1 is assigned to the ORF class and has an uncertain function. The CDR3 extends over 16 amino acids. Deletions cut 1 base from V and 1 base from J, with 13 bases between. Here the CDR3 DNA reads TGCGCCAGCAGTCAATTGGGTAAGGGGCCCCAAGAGACCCAGTACTTC. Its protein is CASSQLGKGPQETQYF.

DNA of the CDR3: TGTGCCAGCAGGTCATTATCCGGGACAGGGGCGCCGGTTGCAACTAATGAAAAACTGTTTTTT. Translating gives CASRSLSGTGAPVATNEKLFF. The genes are TRBV2 and TRBJ1-4; TRBD1 matches 10 bases. The length of the CDR3 is 21 residues. Germline V gene data show CDR1 as SNHLY and CDR2 as FYNNEI. Trimming took 6 bases from V and 0 from J; bases not matched to a gene: 19.